There are a few counts of the clone carrying this T cell receptor (beta chain). The antigen is undetermined. These data originate in a study of blood T cells in healthy people across ages. Study observations and caveats: Measured against age, TCR beta diversity per million T cells decreased in a roughly linear manner.

Primed by a sample-barcoded 5' primer and a J-beta primer mix, a second PCR proceeded for about 6 to 12 cycles. Using its own MiXCR run on the 5' RACE reads, TCRdb lists one record per CDR3 protein. The repertoire holds 600,000 or so distinct CDR3 sequences, under 55% seen once, with approximately 23% in the top ten. Per-sample PBMC isolation yielded at least 6.5 million cells. Trimming shortened V by 2 bases and J by 5 bases, and 5 bases separated the two germline ends. Per germline, CDR1 SGHTA and CDR2 FQGNSA. This CDR3 region has 12 residues. The TCR originated in a man older than 75 in good health. This chain joins TRBV7-2 and TRBJ2-3; D remains unclear. Material for sequencing was blood. As DNA, the CDR3 is TGTGCCAGCAGCTTAATGGGAGATACGCAGTATTTT. Amino acid sequence: CASSLMGDTQYF.